This record concerns one TCR beta chain sequence. Its antigen is unidentified. A much larger clone is a single base away; this may be a read error. A diagnosis was made from clinical symptoms together with serum thyroxine, TRAb, thyroid ultrasound and orbital computed tomography. The data are from a study of Graves' ophthalmopathy and Graves' hyperthyroidism. Whole-study context: Peripheral blood was obtained at first diagnosis, ahead of any treatment.

Study conclusions and caveats: Ophthalmopathy progression prediction by the model yielded a sensitivity of 60% to 71% and a specificity of around 72%. Among thyroid clonotypes expanded above 0.001 frequency, most also appeared in blood.

TCR beta CDR3 regions were amplified from RNA transcripts. RT-PCR with HTBI primers came first, then second-round multiplex PCR. TCRdb reprocessed the multiplex PCR reads with MiXCR, giving one entry per CDR3 protein. The sample has around 660,000 distinct CDR3 sequences, roughly 41% seen once. This receptor was obtained from an adult man with Graves' ophthalmopathy. The sequenced sample consisted of peripheral blood.

CDR3 region: CASSLGPGITGELFF. For the CDR3, the DNA is TGTGCCAGCAGCTTAGGACCGGGGATCACCGGGGAGCTGTTTTTT. The V call is TRBV7-2, the J call TRBJ2-2; D perhaps matches TRBD2 (5 bases). The CDR3 totals 15 residues. The V gene's germline CDR1 is SGHTA and CDR2 FQGNSA. V dropped 1 base and J dropped 4 bases, with 10 bases sitting between them.